This TCR beta chain stems from a study of T-cell reconstitution after alpha-beta-depleted transplantation in children. Study-level results: Surviving recipient cells, namely T cells and thymic progenitors, were the source of high day-60 TCRbeta diversity in some patients. Most T-cell counts and diversity one year after the transplant came from T cells that were newly produced. Reported findings indicate that, about two months after transplant, alpha-beta T cells came from several hundred expanded clones, which were derived from non-depleted graft cells.

This clonotype was observed at least ten times. The antigen is not known. V was pared by 4 bases and J by 2 bases, with 13 bases between. Per the germline V gene, CDR1 is DFQATT and CDR2 is SNEGSKA (reference sequence). CDR3 size: 14 residues. This sample's TCRbeta library carried unique molecular identifier barcodes. TCRdb ran MiXCR on the PCR reads and lists one entry per CDR3 protein. This table holds fewer than 750,000 distinct CDR3 sequences, under 30% found once. The genes are TRBV20-1 and TRBJ2-3, with a possible D match to TRBD2 (7 bases). Source: PBMCs, mostly from graft donor cells, taken 360 days after TCRalphabeta/CD19-depleted stem cell transplant. The TCR comes from a boy in the first two years of life who had a stem cell transplant for acute myeloid leukemia, so the T cells may come from the graft donor. CDR3 residues: CSAKGGGHTDTQYF. CDR3 DNA: TGCAGTGCTAAGGGGGGGGGACACACAGATACGCAGTATTTT.